The present TCR beta chain was sequenced within a study of blood T cell repertoires in COVID-19 (dated by TCRdb to 2020 to 2022). For the study in its entirety: The collaborator samples originated in the United States, Italy and Spain and spanned the acute and convalescent phases of COVID-19. The samples were drawn from two sources: the first 160 participants of the ongoing ImmuneRACE study, and 1,000 to 1,500 subjects contributed by 6 global collaborators. Nearly every sample came with metadata listing a de-identified subject ID, COVID-19 status, age in years and sex. The dataset comprised deeply sampled blood TCRbeta repertoires from subjects exposed to, actively infected with, or recovered from COVID-19. The repertoires were released in a freely available public database intended as a resource for research on the immune response to SARS-CoV-2. The material from the prospective study consisted of cDNA or gDNA derived from T cells, B-cell-depleted T cells, or PBMCs. HLA class I and class II types, where available, came from metadata supplied by the sample provider rather than from assay-based typing.

Findings and caveats that apply to the study as a whole: Clinical and demographic metadata were provided uncurated, with the amount varying by source and participant.

TCRbeta CDR3 regions were amplified from genomic DNA by means of the immunoSEQ Assay, a bias-controlled multiplex PCR. Turning to the authors' computational methods: The number of nucleated cells in each sample was estimated by amplification of reference gene primers within the assay. Sequence reads were collapsed and filtered to measure the absolute abundance of every unique TCRbeta CDR3 rearrangement. For each sample, productive Simpson clonality was calculated as the square root of Simpson's diversity index over productive rearrangements. Entries here come from immuneACCESS through TCRdb and include only in-frame sequences with V and J called. Some clones fail to appear in such tables; in the studies checked, an unresolved V gene covers under half of the shortfall, and the cause of the remainder is unknown. That table supplies the V and J calls and clone size; D and trimming were determined from the DNA. The table for this sample lists around 18,000 clones; 75% to 90% of them were counted only once. The top ten constitute approximately 9.9% of the sample.

Measured from the cysteine to the phenylalanine, the CDR3 is 16 residues long. Only the CDR3 DNA is retained, 48 bases long and in frame from the first base. Taken from the germline V gene, the CDR1 and CDR2 loops are MGHRA and YSYEKL. After removal of 0 bases from V and 3 bases from J, the junction retains 7 bases not matched to a gene. Note on this clone: Its antigen specificity is not known. No base-level quality is on record; no much larger clone is a single base apart.

The collaborating institutions used their own protocols to collect whole blood in K2EDTA tubes. For TCRbeta analysis, collaborators shipped samples in one of three forms: frozen whole blood, isolated PBMCs, or DNA extracted from either of those sample types. This sequence was found in a man older than 75 with acute or convalescent COVID-19. The sample taken for sequencing was peripheral blood. Recombination connected TRBV4-1 to TRBJ1-1, with TRBD1 matching 7 junction bases. The CDR3 amino acid sequence is: CASSQDLGRGDTEAFF. Here is the DNA: TGCGCCAGCAGCCAAGATTTGGGCAGGGGGGACACTGAAGCTTTCTTT.